The present T cell receptor beta chain was sequenced within a study of chemoradiotherapy in HPV16-positive cancers. Regarding this clone: No antigen is known for it.

The study's findings and limits: Candidate HPV-specific clones and E7-related TCR motifs grew in tumor during treatment.

CDR3 length equals 15 residues. V was shortened by 4 bases and J by 7 bases, with 17 bases between the two germline ends. Germline values: CDR1 SGHTA, CDR2 FQGTGA. Assay used: immunoSEQ multiplex PCR; TCRdb lists only in-frame clones, some missing. The table includes approximately 30,000 clones, more than 85% detected once. This sequence was found in a human donor with HPV-associated anogenital cancer. The sample in question was blood, obtained from a patient who underwent chemoradiotherapy. V usage is TRBV7-3 and J usage is TRBJ2-1, with D unresolved. CDR3 sequence (DNA): TGTGCCAGCAGCTCCCCCTTTGGCGGAACTAATGAGCAGTTCTTC. It yields the protein CASSSPFGGTNEQFF.